The clone carrying this T cell receptor (beta chain) has ten or more counts. The target antigen is unknown. The data were taken from a study of T cells after yellow fever vaccination. Findings and limits, study-wide: Bulk-population clonotypes that are abundant could appear as contaminants in FACS-sorted repertoires. Clonotypes shared by both compartments, CD4 and CD8, made up a small share. On re-exposure, the response was weaker but peaked faster, at day 5 versus 15.

Germline CDR1 is MNHNS and CDR2 is SASEGT. The V gene end was trimmed by 6 bases and the J gene end by 2 bases; junction bases not matched to a gene: 3. This CDR3 contains 13 residues. The 5'RACE template-switching step produced TCR cDNA and added a universal primer site and UMIs. TCRdb recomputed calls from the 5' RACE reads with MiXCR, one row per CDR3 protein. The sample carries about 340,000 distinct CDR3 sequences, over 8% recorded once. Sequences were derived from PBMCs, sampled on the day of the first yellow fever vaccination. The chain links TRBV6-1 to TRBJ1-2, with 7 bases identical to TRBD1. The receptor's source is a young man who received the YFV17D yellow fever vaccine. The CDR3 DNA follows: TGTGCCAGCAGGGGGACAGCAAACTATGGCTACACCTTC. Translated: CASRGTANYGYTF.